This T cell receptor beta chain appears in the sequencing data of a study of cytomegalovirus exposure and HLA in healthy donors. Regarding the study as a whole: Later on, a genetic analysis was performed. It linked a missense variant in DCLRE1C with V- and J-gene trimming of TCR beta. Highest at DRB1 and lowest at HLA-C, TCR association rates differed among HLA loci in a later analysis. Apart from CMV serostatus, no immune exposure information was available.

PCR used 60 Vbeta primers and 13 Jbeta primers. Generated by immunoSEQ multiplex PCR, the TCRdb table keeps only in-frame clones and is missing some. The sample carries under 200,000 clones, around 77% recorded once. The V end lost 9 bases, the J end lost 4 bases, and 16 bases lay between the germline ends. The V gene's germline CDR1 is MDHEN and CDR2 SYDVKM. This CDR3 is built from 14 residues. In this sample, this clone turned up a few times. Antigen: not known. The source material was PBMCs. The genes are TRBV28 and TRBJ2-1; possibly TRBD2 for D (6 bases). The TCR was taken from a man in his 60s in good health and CMV-seronegative. The CDR3 reads CASLGPGVYNEQFF. The CDR3 DNA follows: TGTGCCAGTTTAGGTCCGGGGGTTTACAATGAGCAGTTCTTC.